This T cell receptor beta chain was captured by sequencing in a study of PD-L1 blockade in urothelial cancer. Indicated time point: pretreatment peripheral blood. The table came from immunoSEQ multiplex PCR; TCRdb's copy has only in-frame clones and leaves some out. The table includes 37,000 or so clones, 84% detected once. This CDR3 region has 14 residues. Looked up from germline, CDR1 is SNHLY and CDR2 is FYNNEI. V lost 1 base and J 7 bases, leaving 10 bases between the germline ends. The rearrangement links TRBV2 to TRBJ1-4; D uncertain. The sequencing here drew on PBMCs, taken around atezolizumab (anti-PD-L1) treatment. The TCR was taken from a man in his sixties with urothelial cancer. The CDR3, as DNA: TGTGCCAGCAGTGAAGAGTCCCTCGGTGAAAAACTGTTTTTT. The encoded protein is CASSEESLGEKLFF.